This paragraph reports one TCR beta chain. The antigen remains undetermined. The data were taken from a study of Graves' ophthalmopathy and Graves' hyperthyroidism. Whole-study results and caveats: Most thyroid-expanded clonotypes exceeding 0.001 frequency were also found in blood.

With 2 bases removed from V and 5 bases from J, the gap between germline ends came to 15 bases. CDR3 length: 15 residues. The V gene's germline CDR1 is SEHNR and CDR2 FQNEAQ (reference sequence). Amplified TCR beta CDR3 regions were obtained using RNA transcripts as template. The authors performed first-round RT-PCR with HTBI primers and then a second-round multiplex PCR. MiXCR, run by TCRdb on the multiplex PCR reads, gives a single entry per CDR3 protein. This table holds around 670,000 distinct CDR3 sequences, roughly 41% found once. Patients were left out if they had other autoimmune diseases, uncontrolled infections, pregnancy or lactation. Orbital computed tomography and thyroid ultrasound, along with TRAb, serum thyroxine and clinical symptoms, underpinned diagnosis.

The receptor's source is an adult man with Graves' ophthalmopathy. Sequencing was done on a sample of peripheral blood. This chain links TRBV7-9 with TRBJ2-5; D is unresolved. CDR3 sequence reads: CASSLRANTGETQYF. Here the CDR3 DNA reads TGTGCCAGCAGCTTACGGGCGAACACCGGGGAGACCCAGTACTTC.